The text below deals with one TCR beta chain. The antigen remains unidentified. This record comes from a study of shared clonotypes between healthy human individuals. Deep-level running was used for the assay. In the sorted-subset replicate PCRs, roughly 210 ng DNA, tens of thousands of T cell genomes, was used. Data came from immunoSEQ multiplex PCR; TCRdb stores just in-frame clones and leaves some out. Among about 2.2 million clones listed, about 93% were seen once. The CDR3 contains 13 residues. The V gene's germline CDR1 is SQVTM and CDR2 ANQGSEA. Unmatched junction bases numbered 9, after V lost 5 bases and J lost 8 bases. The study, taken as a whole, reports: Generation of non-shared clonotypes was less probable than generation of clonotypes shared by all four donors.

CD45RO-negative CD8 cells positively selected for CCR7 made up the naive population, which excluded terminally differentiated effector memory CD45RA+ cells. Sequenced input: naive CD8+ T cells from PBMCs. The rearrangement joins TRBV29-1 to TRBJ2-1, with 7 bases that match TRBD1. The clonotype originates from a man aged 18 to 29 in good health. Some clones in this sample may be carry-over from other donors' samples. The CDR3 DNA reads TGCAGCGTTTTCACAGGGGACAATCATGAGCAGTTCTTC. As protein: CSVFTGDNHEQFF.